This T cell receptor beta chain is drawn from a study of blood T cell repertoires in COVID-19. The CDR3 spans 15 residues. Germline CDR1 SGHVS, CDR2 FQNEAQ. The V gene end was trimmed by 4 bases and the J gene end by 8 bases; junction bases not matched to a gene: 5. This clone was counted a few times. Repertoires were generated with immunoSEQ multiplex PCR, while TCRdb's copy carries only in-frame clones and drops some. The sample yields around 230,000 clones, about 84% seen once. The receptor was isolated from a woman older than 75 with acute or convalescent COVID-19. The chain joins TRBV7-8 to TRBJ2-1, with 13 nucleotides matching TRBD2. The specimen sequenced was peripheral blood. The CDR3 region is CASSSGTSGIYEQFF. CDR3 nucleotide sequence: TGTGCCAGCAGCTCTGGGACTAGCGGGATTTATGAGCAGTTCTTC.